The clone carrying this T cell receptor beta chain was counted many times. Its specificity is unknown. The CDR3 contains 14 residues. CDR1 is SQVTM and CDR2 is ANQGSEA in the germline V gene. V was pared by 4 bases and J by 5 bases, with 8 bases of the junction left unmatched. These data come from a study of T cells in Graves' hyperthyroidism and ophthalmopathy. As for the study in general: Peripheral blood was secured at the point of initial diagnosis, before any treatment.

Regions amplified from RNA transcripts were the TCR beta CDR3 regions. When the TCR CDR3 underwent first-round RT-PCR, the HTBI primer set was used. TCRdb re-analysed the multiplex PCR reads in MiXCR, keeping a single row per CDR3 protein. The profile shows around 760,000 distinct CDR3 sequences, over 35% of them singletons. General observations from the study: Onset of ophthalmopathy came a median roughly 6 months after the model predicted it. Classification by a 13 V-J model distinguished ophthalmopathy from stable hyperthyroidism.

This TCR came from a woman between 40 and 55 years old with Graves' hyperthyroidism. Material for sequencing was blood. The chain carries TRBV29-1 and TRBJ1-1; 9 positions match TRBD1. The CDR3 loop is CSVGTGQGGTEAFF. The CDR3 DNA follows: TGCAGCGTTGGAACGGGACAGGGAGGGACTGAAGCTTTCTTT.